This is a list of T cell receptor beta chains from one sample in a study of cytomegalovirus exposure and HLA in healthy donors. TCRdb's copy holds only in-frame clones and misses some; the assay was immunoSEQ multiplex PCR. The sample consists of fewer than 150,000 clones, around 88% of them appearing once. The sample consisted of PBMCs. These receptors came from a woman under 30 in good health and CMV-seropositive. Each CDR3 is given with its conserved first and last residue. The D gene is left open where the match is weak. A row's size may be missing; if present it is once, few, many or a size class.

v_gene	abundance	d_gene	j_gene	CDR3aa	CDR3nt
TRBV6-5	.	TRBD2	TRBJ2-1	CASSVAGGIYEQFF	TGTGCCAGCAGCGTAGCGGGAGGGATTTATGAGCAGTTCTTC
TRBV2	.	.	TRBJ1-6	CASSEQNSPLHF	TGTGCCAGCAGTGAACAGAATTCACCCCTCCACTTT
TRBV29-1	.	TRBD1	TRBJ2-7	CSVEVRDRGGTRYEQYF	TGCAGCGTTGAAGTTCGGGACAGGGGTGGGACCAGGTACGAGCAGTACTTC
TRBV6-5	.	TRBD2	TRBJ2-1	CASSYELAGYNEQFF	TGTGCCAGCAGTTACGAGCTAGCGGGGTACAATGAGCAGTTCTTC
TRBV6-1	.	.	TRBJ1-3	CASSPWSRGGNTIYF	TGTGCCAGCAGTCCCTGGTCAAGGGGAGGAAACACCATATATTTT
TRBV5-1	.	TRBD1	TRBJ1-1	CASSLRQGPMNTEAFF	TGCGCCAGCAGCTTAAGACAGGGCCCGATGAACACTGAAGCTTTCTTT
TRBV7-3	.	TRBD2	TRBJ2-3	CASSLRGLAGTDTQYF	TGTGCCAGCAGCTTACGGGGACTAGCGGGCACAGATACGCAGTATTTT
TRBV27	.	TRBD2	TRBJ2-7	CASSLRTRVSYEQYF	TGTGCCAGCAGTTTACGGACTAGAGTATCCTACGAGCAGTACTTC
TRBV6-6	.	TRBD2	TRBJ2-1	CASSPPGGASEQFF	TGTGCCAGCAGTCCCCCGGGGGGGGCGAGTGAGCAGTTCTTC
TRBV4-3	.	.	TRBJ1-5	CASSQDRNQPQHF	TGCGCCAGCAGCCAAGACAGAAATCAGCCCCAGCATTTT
TRBV10-2	.	.	TRBJ2-7	CASSETPVPLGDEQYF	TGCGCCAGCAGTGAGACTCCCGTGCCGCTGGGAGACGAGCAGTACTTC
TRBV18	.	.	TRBJ1-1	CASSPDSPQALNTEAFF	TGTGCCAGCTCACCCGACAGTCCCCAAGCTTTGAACACTGAAGCTTTCTTT
TRBV7-8	.	TRBD2	TRBJ2-5	CASSWGAGGPGETQYF	TGTGCCAGCAGCTGGGGCGCGGGAGGGCCCGGAGAGACCCAGTACTTC
TRBV27	.	.	TRBJ2-1	CASSLDGAYNEQFF	TGTGCCAGCAGTTTAGATGGGGCATACAATGAGCAGTTCTTC
TRBV30	.	.	TRBJ2-1	CAWSVLGSVNEQFF	TGTGCCTGGAGTGTGCTCGGGAGCGTGAATGAGCAGTTCTTC
TRBV10-3	.	TRBD1	TRBJ2-7	CAISGTGDEQYF	TGTGCCATCAGTGGGACAGGGGACGAGCAGTACTTC
TRBV6-1	.	.	TRBJ1-3	CASSEQGLRYTIYF	TGTGCCAGCAGTGAGCAGGGGCTACGGTACACCATATATTTT
TRBV15	many	TRBD1	TRBJ1-2	CATSRGTGYGYTF	TGTGCCACCAGCAGAGGGACAGGGTATGGCTACACCTTC
TRBV28	.	TRBD2	TRBJ2-7	CASSLGTSTLEQYF	TGTGCCAGCAGTTTGGGGACTAGCACCCTCGAGCAGTACTTC
TRBV14	.	TRBD2	TRBJ2-7	CASSLREGSGTIEQYF	TGTGCCAGCAGCCTACGGGAGGGTAGCGGGACGATCGAGCAGTACTTC
TRBV19	few	TRBD1	TRBJ2-7	CASSNTGGTYEQYF	TGTGCCAGTAGTAATACAGGGGGGACCTACGAGCAGTACTTC
TRBV19	.	TRBD1	TRBJ1-5	CASSKQGIGNQPQHF	TGTGCCAGTAGCAAACAGGGGATAGGCAATCAGCCCCAGCATTTT
TRBV25-1	.	TRBD1	TRBJ1-6	CASSESGQGISPLHF	TGTGCCAGCAGTGAATCGGGACAGGGGATTTCACCCCTCCACTTT
TRBV15	.	TRBD1	TRBJ2-6	CATSLGQGSGANVLTF	TGTGCCACCAGCCTAGGACAGGGTAGTGGGGCCAACGTCCTGACTTTC
TRBV28	.	TRBD2	TRBJ2-7	CASSSPGTTSGRRWQYF	TGTGCCAGCAGTTCACCCGGAACGACTAGCGGGAGGCGTTGGCAGTACTTC
TRBV4-1	.	TRBD2	TRBJ2-1	CASSQDSPAAGGRGDEQFF	TGCGCCAGCAGCCAAGACTCCCCCGCCGCGGGAGGGCGTGGCGATGAGCAGTTCTTC
TRBV10-3	once	.	TRBJ1-2	CAISEPSLATNYGYTF	TGTGCCATCAGTGAGCCTTCTCTAGCGACTAACTATGGCTACACCTTC
TRBV7-2	.	.	TRBJ2-1	CASSASVGPYNEQFF	TGTGCCAGCAGCGCTAGCGTAGGTCCCTACAATGAGCAGTTCTTC
TRBV25-1	.	.	TRBJ2-7	CASSERGHSYEQYF	TGTGCCAGCAGTGAACGGGGACACTCCTACGAGCAGTACTTC
TRBV5-1	.	TRBD2	TRBJ2-1	CASSLGLAGGHNEQFF	TGCGCCAGCAGCTTGGGGCTAGCGGGGGGGCACAATGAGCAGTTCTTC
TRBV5-6	.	TRBD2	TRBJ2-1	CASSLFSAGTSGRRQFF	TGTGCCAGCAGCTTATTTTCTGCCGGGACTAGCGGGAGACGGCAGTTCTTC
TRBV7-9	.	TRBD1	TRBJ1-2	CASSTTGLGYTF	TGTGCCAGCAGCACGACAGGGCTCGGCTACACCTTC
TRBV6-5	.	TRBD1	TRBJ2-1	CASSHTGDEQFF	TGTGCCAGCAGTCATACAGGGGACGAGCAGTTCTTC
TRBV5-4	.	.	TRBJ1-2	CASSLDTNYGYTF	TGTGCCAGCAGCTTGGACACTAACTATGGCTACACCTTC
TRBV2	.	TRBD1	TRBJ2-1	CASSEGQGREFF	TGTGCCAGCAGTGAGGGACAGGGGCGAGAGTTCTTC
TRBV30	.	.	TRBJ1-1	CAWKWGTLNTEAFF	TGTGCCTGGAAGTGGGGCACACTGAACACTGAAGCTTTCTTT
TRBV6-5	once	.	TRBJ1-4	CASSYLGGANEKLFF	TGTGCCAGCAGTTACCTCGGCGGGGCTAATGAAAAACTGTTTTTT
TRBV14	.	.	TRBJ2-3	CASSQGLNTDTQYF	TGTGCCAGCAGCCAAGGACTAAACACAGATACGCAGTATTTT
TRBV5-6	.	.	TRBJ2-1	CASSLETGGVHEQFF	TGTGCCAGCAGCTTGGAAACTGGCGGAGTCCATGAGCAGTTCTTC
TRBV2	once	.	TRBJ1-2	CASSATRQQSNYGYTF	TGTGCCAGCAGCGCCACGCGGCAGCAAAGTAACTATGGCTACACCTTC
TRBV27	.	.	TRBJ1-2	CASSLFGDTGSNYGYTF	TGTGCCAGCAGTTTATTCGGGGACACGGGATCCAACTATGGCTACACCTTC
TRBV30	few	TRBD2	TRBJ2-1	CAWSVQREGKGEQFF	TGTGCCTGGAGTGTACAACGGGAGGGAAAGGGTGAGCAGTTCTTC
TRBV5-4	.	.	TRBJ2-1	CASSGYWRSNNEQFF	TGTGCCAGCAGCGGGTACTGGAGATCTAACAATGAGCAGTTCTTC
TRBV28	.	TRBD2	TRBJ2-1	CASSWASGSPSYNEQFF	TGTGCCAGCAGTTGGGCTAGCGGGAGCCCCTCCTACAATGAGCAGTTCTTC
TRBV5-1	.	.	TRBJ1-1	CASSLGTLYTEAFF	TGCGCCAGCAGCTTGGGGACACTCTACACTGAAGCTTTCTTT
TRBV9	.	.	TRBJ2-7	CASSVEEPGLAYEQYF	TGTGCCAGCAGCGTAGAGGAACCGGGACTTGCCTACGAGCAGTACTTC
TRBV27	.	.	TRBJ1-2	CASSWNQRADYGYTF	TGTGCCAGCAGTTGGAACCAGCGGGCTGACTATGGCTACACCTTC